Below, 32 T cell receptor beta chains from the same sample are listed, as sequenced in a study of robustness of blood B and T cell sequencing. cDNA synthesis used template switching with a 5' universal priming oligo. A 12-nucleotide random UMI in the template-switch oligo labeled every cDNA molecule. Each CDR3 protein is one row after TCRdb ran MiXCR on the PCR reads. The sample shows thousands of distinct CDR3 sequences, around three fifths of them seen only once. TCR beta repertoires were quantified from mRNA rather than genomic DNA. Sample: peripheral blood. These receptors came from a human donor in good health.

The rearrangement joins TRBV5-4 to TRBJ2-7; unclear D gene. CDR1 is SGHNT and CDR2 is YYREEE in the germline V gene (reference sequence). The CDR3 is made up of 15 amino acids. Trimming shortened V by 1 base and J by 3 bases, and 14 bases separated the two germline ends. The CDR3 here is CASSLWSKGNYEQYF. The CDR3 DNA sequence: TGTGCCAGCAGCTTGTGGTCAAAGGGAAACTACGAGCAGTACTTC.

This chain connects TRBV7-3 to TRBJ2-1; D perhaps matches TRBD2 (6 bases). Germline CDR1 and CDR2: SGHTA and FQGTGA. V gave up 5 bases and J gave up 8 bases, with 10 bases separating them. The CDR3 runs to 12 residues. The CDR3 loop reads CASSAGSDEQFF. The CDR3 nucleotides are TGTGCCAGCAGCGCGGGGAGCGATGAGCAGTTCTTC. The full variable domain, in which reference TRBV7-3 and TRBJ2-1 provide the parts outside the CDR3, is GAGVSQTPSNKVTEKGKYVELRCDPISGHTALYWYRQSLGQGPEFLIYFQGTGAADDSGLPNDRFFAVRPEGSVSTLKIQRTERGDSAVYLCASSAGSDEQFFGPGTRLTVL.

Points on this clonotype: A read error may produce the germline difference seen at one junction end. The chain combines TRBV11-2 with TRBJ1-2, with TRBD1 identical over 10 bases. Germline-derived CDR1 and CDR2 are SGHAT and FQNNGV. The CDR3 consists of 14 residues. The CDR3 is CASSLGQGGYGYTF. In nucleotides, the CDR3 is TGTGCCAGCAGTTTAGGACAGGGGGGCTATGGCTACACCTTC.

CDR3: CASRIMLTGFYEQYF. Written as DNA, the CDR3 is TGTGCCAGCAGGATTATGTTGACAGGATTCTACGAGCAGTACTTC. This chain connects TRBV6-5 to TRBJ2-7; weak D call: TRBD1 (6 bases). Germline CDR1 and CDR2: MNHEY and SVGAGI. Between the trimmed V and J ends, which lost 6 bases and 3 bases, there was a span of 18 bases. This CDR3 has 15 residues.

The chain carries TRBV2 and TRBJ2-2; possible D gene TRBD2, 5 bases. V was pared by 6 bases and J by 3 bases, with 8 bases between. This CDR3 has 13 residues. The germline V gene has CDR1 SNHLY and CDR2 FYNNEI. The CDR3 nucleotides read TGTGCCAGCAGGTGGACTGACACCGGGGAGCTGTTTTTT. Amino acids: CASRWTDTGELFF.

The chain uses TRBV6-5 and TRBJ2-5, with D perhaps TRBD1 or TRBD2 (5 bases each). The ends were cut back, 6 bases at V and 6 bases at J, with 26 bases in the middle. The CDR3 is 17 amino acids. The germline V gene encodes CDR1 MNHEY and CDR2 SVGAGI. In DNA, the CDR3 is TGTGCCAGCAGCCCAAGAGATATCGGTCCTGGGGGAAAGACCCAGTACTTC. This sequence encodes CASSPRDIGPGGKTQYF.

This clonotype has only a few counts. The V gene is TRBV4-1, the J gene TRBJ1-6; unclear D gene. CDR3 length: 15 amino acids. Deletions cut 1 base from V and 7 bases from J, with 11 bases between. Germline-derived CDR1 and CDR2 are MGHRA and YSYEKL. For the CDR3, the DNA is TGCGCCAGCAGCCAAGTACGCCAGAAGAATTCACCCCTCCACTTT. It codes for CASSQVRQKNSPLHF.

The chain joins TRBV29-1 to TRBJ2-1; 9 nucleotides match TRBD1. The CDR3 consists of 13 residues. After removal of 4 bases from V and 4 bases from J, the junction contained 2 bases not matched to a gene. Germline assignment: CDR1 SQVTM and CDR2 ANQGSEA. CDR3 sequence: CSVGGQGYNEQFF. The CDR3 DNA follows: TGCAGCGTTGGAGGACAGGGGTACAATGAGCAGTTCTTC.

The chain has TRBV2 and TRBJ2-3, with D possibly being TRBD2 (6 bases). Trimming left V 4 bases short and J 4 bases short, with 9 bases between. Germline V CDR1 and CDR2: SNHLY, FYNNEI. The CDR3 contains 13 residues. CDR3 DNA sequence: TGTGCCAGCAGTGGGGAGGTGTCAGATACGCAGTATTTT. Amino acid sequence: CASSGEVSDTQYF.

This clonotype was found a few times. This sequence joins TRBV5-5 and TRBJ1-2; TRBD1 is a possible D gene (6 bases). Germline values: CDR1 SGHKS, CDR2 YYEKEE (reference sequence). CDR3 length equals 14 residues. Between the trimmed V and J ends, which lost 2 bases and 2 bases, there was a span of 10 bases. The CDR3 bases are TGTGCCAGCAGCTTAAAACAGGGCAACTATGGCTACACCTTC. It translates to CASSLKQGNYGYTF.

The CDR3 is CASSEVLGDSSYNSPLHF. CDR3 DNA: TGTGCCAGCAGTGAAGTTCTAGGGGATAGCTCCTATAATTCACCCCTCCACTTT. The chain recombines TRBV2 with TRBJ1-6; weak D call: TRBD1 (5 bases). The length of the CDR3 is 18 residues. V dropped 1 base and J dropped 0 bases, with 13 bases sitting between them. In germline, CDR1 is SNHLY, CDR2 FYNNEI.

The chain combines TRBV10-3 with TRBJ2-7; TRBD1 might be the D (5 bases). V was pared by 5 bases and J by 6 bases, with 14 bases between. This CDR3 has 13 amino acids. CDR1 is ENHRY and CDR2 is SYGVKD in the germline V gene. The CDR3: CAISFDSVGEQYF. CDR3 nucleotide sequence: TGTGCCATCAGTTTTGACAGTGTGGGCGAGCAGTACTTC.

This chain joins TRBV6-1 and TRBJ1-2; possibly TRBD1 for D (6 bases). Trimming took off 5 bases at V and 5 bases at J, with 15 bases between the two ends. This CDR3 is 14 amino acids long. Germline CDR1 MNHNS, CDR2 SASEGT. CDR3 loop: CASSTSGTNYGYTF. CDR3 sequence (DNA): TGTGCCAGCAGTACATCCGGGACAAATTATGGCTACACCTTC.

This clonotype showed up just a few times. In DNA, the CDR3 is TGTGCCAGCAGCCCTCGGGGTCCAGGAAGCTATGGCTACACCTTC. Translation gives CASSPRGPGSYGYTF. J is TRBJ1-2 and V is TRBV7-2; D is ambiguous. The CDR3 runs to 15 residues. The germline V gene has CDR1 SGHTA and CDR2 FQGNSA. V was pared by 5 bases and J by 4 bases, with 17 bases between.

This clonotype was recorded a few times. The J gene is TRBJ2-1, the V gene TRBV6-1; D gene ambiguous. CDR3 size: 11 residues. With 6 bases removed from V and 14 bases from J, the gap between germline ends came to 14 bases. Per germline, CDR1 MNHNS and CDR2 SASEGT. Here the CDR3 DNA reads TGTGCCAGCAGCACCCGGGCCGCAGAGTTCTTC. It codes for CASSTRAAEFF.

By share, this clonotype ranks as large (0.1 to 1%). This rearrangement joins TRBV6-5 to TRBJ2-1, with 7 positions matching TRBD1. Per germline, CDR1 MNHEY and CDR2 SVGAGI. This CDR3 contains 15 residues. The junction had 8 bases not matched to a gene; V was cut back by 6 bases and J by 3 bases. The CDR3 sequence: CASSLRDSDYNEQFF. CDR3 DNA sequence: TGTGCCAGCAGCCTCCGGGACAGTGACTACAATGAGCAGTTCTTC.

J is TRBJ1-6 and V is TRBV20-1; 7 bases line up with TRBD1. The V segment lost 3 bases and the J segment 1 base; nucleotides outside the gene matches: 3. There are 15 residues in the CDR3. Germline CDR1 is DFQATT and CDR2 is SNEGSKA (reference sequence). The chain's CDR3 is CSASTGVSYNSPLHF. The CDR3 bases are TGCAGTGCTAGTACAGGGGTGTCCTATAATTCACCCCTCCACTTT.

V and J are TRBV10-1 and TRBJ1-2; D possibly corresponds to TRBD1 (5 bases). The V end lost 6 bases, the J end lost 11 bases, and 10 bases lay between the germline ends. From germline, CDR1 is WNHNN and CDR2 SYGVQD (reference sequence). This CDR3 region has 10 residues. The CDR3, as DNA: TGCGCCAGCAGAGGGGCGCGGTACACCTTC. It specifies CASRGARYTF.

V and J are TRBV20-1 and TRBJ1-6; no clear D gene. Germline V lookup: CDR1 DFQATT, CDR2 SNEGSKA (reference sequence). V lost 3 bases, J lost 7 bases, and 7 bases lay in between. The CDR3 is made up of 12 amino acids. In DNA, the CDR3 is TGCAGTGCTAGCGCCGGGAATTCACCCCTCCACTTT. Protein: CSASAGNSPLHF.

The J gene is TRBJ1-1, the V gene TRBV30; 9 positions agree with TRBD1. Germline V CDR1 and CDR2: GTSNPN, SVGIG (reference sequence). The V and J ends lost 3 bases and 5 bases, in that order; junction bases with no gene match: 7. The CDR3 is made up of 14 amino acids. CDR3 DNA sequence: TGTGCCTGGAGGGGGACAGGGTGGAGTACTGAAGCTTTCTTT. It specifies CAWRGTGWSTEAFF.

This chain links TRBV5-6 with TRBJ1-1, with TRBD1 matching over 9 bases. Looked up from germline, CDR1 is SGHDT and CDR2 is YYEEEE. V lost 4 bases to trimming and J lost 6 bases; unmatched junction nucleotides: 7. CDR3 length: 14 amino acids. CDR3 sequence: CASSLRDRVPEAFF. The DNA of the CDR3 is TGTGCCAGCAGCCTCCGGGACAGGGTCCCTGAAGCTTTCTTT.

V is TRBV5-1 and J is TRBJ1-1; D is uncertain. Germline V gives CDR1 SGHRS, CDR2 YFSETQ. The length of the CDR3 is 11 residues. V was shortened by 0 bases and J by 4 bases, with 1 base between the two germline ends. CDR3 sequence reads: CASSLGTEAFF. The CDR3 DNA follows: TGCGCCAGCAGCTTGGGCACTGAAGCTTTCTTT.

This clonotype has more than one count but fewer than ten. The CDR3 DNA sequence: TGTGCCAGCAGCTTGACCGGGGGGGGGAATGAAAAACTGTTTTTT. Amino acids: CASSLTGGGNEKLFF. The chain links TRBV5-8 to TRBJ1-4, with D perhaps TRBD1 (5 bases). CDR3 length: 15 residues. Germline V gene lookup returns CDR1 SGHTS and CDR2 YDEGEE. The germline V and J ends were trimmed by 1 base and 5 bases, with 12 bases remaining between them.

The DNA for the CDR3 is TGTGCCTGGAGTGTAGGGGGGGCGGAGACCCAGTACTTC. Protein sequence: CAWSVGGAETQYF. V gene TRBV30 combines with J gene TRBJ2-5; D is possibly TRBD2 (7 bases). The CDR3 length is 13 residues. Trimming shortened V by 0 bases and J by 5 bases, and 10 bases separated the two germline ends. CDR1 is GTSNPN and CDR2 is SVGIG in the germline V gene (reference sequence).

The genes are TRBV2 and TRBJ2-1, with 12 bases matching TRBD2. V gave up 5 bases and J gave up 7 bases; unmatched junction bases: 6. The CDR3 has 15 residues. Germline loops: CDR1 SNHLY, CDR2 FYNNEI. The CDR3 here is CASSKGLAGGNEQFF. Written as DNA, the CDR3 is TGTGCCAGCAGTAAGGGACTAGCGGGCGGGAATGAGCAGTTCTTC. The full variable domain, its missing parts supplied by reference TRBV2 and TRBJ2-1, is EPEVTQTPSHQVTQMGQEVILRCVPISNHLYFYWYRQILGQKVEFLVSFYNNEISEKSEIFDDQFSVERPDGSNFTLKIRSTKLEDSAMYFCASSKGLAGGNEQFFGPGTRLTVL.

The chain employs TRBV10-3 and TRBJ1-1; D is undetermined. Deletions cut 4 bases from V and 0 bases from J, with 12 bases between. Germline V gene data show CDR1 as ENHRY and CDR2 as SYGVKD. This CDR3 region has 15 residues. The CDR3 region has the DNA TGTGCCATCAGTGTAGCGGGCGCGTTGAACACTGAAGCTTTCTTT. Residues: CAISVAGALNTEAFF.

This chain joins TRBV6-1 and TRBJ1-1; the match to TRBD1 covers 9 bases. CDR3 length: 17 amino acids. Trimming took 5 bases from V and 4 from J; bases not matched to a gene: 14. The germline CDR1 and CDR2 sequences are MNHNS and SASEGT. The CDR3 coding sequence is TGTGCCAGCAGTCGGGGGGGGACAGGGACCTTCTTCACTGAAGCTTTCTTT. It yields the protein CASSRGGTGTFFTEAFF.

V gene TRBV7-9 combines with J gene TRBJ2-7; 10 bases line up with TRBD1. There are 14 residues in the CDR3. J was trimmed by 4 bases and V by 1 base; bases with no gene match: 1. The germline V gene encodes CDR1 SEHNR and CDR2 FQNEAQ (reference sequence). This chain's CDR3 is CASSLVGQGYEQYF. Written as DNA, the CDR3 is TGTGCCAGCAGCTTAGTGGGACAGGGGTACGAGCAGTACTTC.

V and J are TRBV5-1 and TRBJ1-2, with a tentative D call TRBD1 (5 bases). The CDR3 has 13 residues. Germline assignment: CDR1 SGHRS and CDR2 YFSETQ. The V end lost 4 bases, the J end lost 4 bases, and 11 bases lay between the germline ends. The CDR3 region has the DNA TGCGCCAGCAGCCCCGACAGCCCCTATGGCTACACCTTC. Its translation is CASSPDSPYGYTF.

This clonotype was seen a handful of times. This chain uses TRBV6-1 with TRBJ2-2; 9 nucleotides align to TRBD2. The CDR3 has 16 amino acids. V lost 6 bases and J lost 6; bases outside the gene matches: 11. Germline-derived CDR1 and CDR2 are MNHNS and SASEGT. CDR3 bases: TGTGCCAGCAGACAAGCAGCGGGGGGCCTCTCCGGGGAGCTGTTTTTT. Its translation: CASRQAAGGLSGELFF.

The V gene is TRBV6-5, the J gene TRBJ1-6, with 7 bases that match TRBD1. V lost 0 bases and J lost 7; bases outside the gene matches: 12. This CDR3 spans 18 amino acids. Germline V gene data show CDR1 as MNHEY and CDR2 as SVGAGI. For the CDR3, the DNA is TGTGCCAGCAGTTACTCGACAGGGACCTCCCCCCGCAATTCACCCCTCCACTTT. Translation gives CASSYSTGTSPRNSPLHF.

CDR3 sequence (DNA): TGTGCCAGCAGTTACGGACCGACTTCCTACGAGCAGTACTTC. Protein sequence: CASSYGPTSYEQYF. This chain joins TRBV6-5 and TRBJ2-7, with no clear D. CDR1 and CDR2 (germline): MNHEY, SVGAGI. Trimming pared 2 bases from V and 1 base from J, leaving 9 bases between. The CDR3 loop spans 14 amino acids.